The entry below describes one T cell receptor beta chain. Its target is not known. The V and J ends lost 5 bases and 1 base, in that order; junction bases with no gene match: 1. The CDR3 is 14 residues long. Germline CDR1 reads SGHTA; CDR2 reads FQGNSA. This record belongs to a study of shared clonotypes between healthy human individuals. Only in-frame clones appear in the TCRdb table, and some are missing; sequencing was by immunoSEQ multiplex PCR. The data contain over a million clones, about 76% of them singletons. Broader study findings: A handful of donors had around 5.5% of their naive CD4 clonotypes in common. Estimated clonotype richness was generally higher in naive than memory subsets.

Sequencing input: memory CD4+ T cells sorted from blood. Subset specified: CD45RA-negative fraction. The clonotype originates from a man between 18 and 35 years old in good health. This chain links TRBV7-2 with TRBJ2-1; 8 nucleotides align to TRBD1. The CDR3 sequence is CASSRQGSYNEQFF. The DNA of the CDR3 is TGTGCCAGCAGCCGACAGGGGTCCTACAATGAGCAGTTCTTC. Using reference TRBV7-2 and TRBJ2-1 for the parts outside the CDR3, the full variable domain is GAGVSQSPSNKVTEKGKDVELRCDPISGHTALYWYRQSLGQGLEFLIYFQGNSAPDKSGLPSDRFSAERTGGSVSTLTIQRTQQEDSAVYLCASSRQGSYNEQFFGPGTRLTVL.